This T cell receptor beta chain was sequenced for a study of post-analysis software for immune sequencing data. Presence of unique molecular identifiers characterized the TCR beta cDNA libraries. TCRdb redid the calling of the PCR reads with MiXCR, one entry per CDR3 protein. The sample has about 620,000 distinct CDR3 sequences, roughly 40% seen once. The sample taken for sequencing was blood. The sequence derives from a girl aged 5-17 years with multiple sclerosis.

The CDR3 bases are TGCGCCAGCAGCTTGCTGCCTGGAATCCGGTATGGCTACACCTTC. Its protein is CASSLLPGIRYGYTF. The gene calls are TRBV5-1 and TRBJ1-2; unclear D gene. The CDR3 runs 15 residues. In germline, CDR1 is SGHRS, CDR2 YFSETQ. With 1 base removed from V and 5 bases from J, the gap between germline ends came to 15 bases.